This entry features one TCR beta chain sequence. What it binds is unknown. The PCR made use of 60 Vbeta and 13 Jbeta primers. Profiling relied on immunoSEQ multiplex PCR, and the TCRdb table lists in-frame clones only, not all of them. The table includes fewer than 200,000 clones, roughly 79% detected once. Healthy bone marrow donors made up the donors. The CDR3 has 14 residues. Germline assignment: CDR1 SGHKS and CDR2 YYEKEE (reference sequence). Between the trimmed V and J ends, which lost 3 bases and 1 base, there was a span of 10 bases. The data derive from a study of cytomegalovirus exposure and HLA in healthy donors. Study-wide findings and caveats: In an earlier analysis, in some 500 donors, most V segments appeared productive either ~87% or ~30% of the time. In a later analysis, around 18,000 TCR beta sequences were associated with HLA alleles at 0.05 false discovery rate. In vitro assays verified that three CMV-associated chains recognized CMV antigens specifically.

Source material: PBMCs. The chain joins TRBV5-5 to TRBJ1-1; D is unresolved. The receptor comes from a woman between 50 and 59 years old in good health and CMV-seronegative. The CDR3 sequence is CASSSRGENTEAFF. The CDR3 bases are TGTGCCAGCAGCTCTCGGGGAGAGAACACTGAAGCTTTCTTT.